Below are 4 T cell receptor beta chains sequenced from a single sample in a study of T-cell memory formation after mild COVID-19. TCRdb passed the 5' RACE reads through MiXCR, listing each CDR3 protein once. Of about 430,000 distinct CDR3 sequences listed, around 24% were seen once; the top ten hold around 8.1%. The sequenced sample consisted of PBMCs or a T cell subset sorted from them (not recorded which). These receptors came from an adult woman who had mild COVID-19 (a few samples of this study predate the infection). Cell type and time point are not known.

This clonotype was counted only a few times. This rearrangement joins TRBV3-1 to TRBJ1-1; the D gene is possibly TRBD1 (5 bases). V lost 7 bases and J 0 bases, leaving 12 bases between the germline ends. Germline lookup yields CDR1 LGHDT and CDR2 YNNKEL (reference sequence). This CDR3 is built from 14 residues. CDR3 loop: CASKARALNTEAFF. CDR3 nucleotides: TGTGCCAGCAAGGCCAGGGCCCTGAACACTGAAGCTTTCTTT.

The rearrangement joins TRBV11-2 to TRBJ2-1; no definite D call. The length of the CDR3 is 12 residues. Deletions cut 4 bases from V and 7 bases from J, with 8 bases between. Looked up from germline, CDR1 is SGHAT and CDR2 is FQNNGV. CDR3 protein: CASSSWGNEQFF. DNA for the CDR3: TGTGCCAGCAGCTCCTGGGGAAATGAGCAGTTCTTC.

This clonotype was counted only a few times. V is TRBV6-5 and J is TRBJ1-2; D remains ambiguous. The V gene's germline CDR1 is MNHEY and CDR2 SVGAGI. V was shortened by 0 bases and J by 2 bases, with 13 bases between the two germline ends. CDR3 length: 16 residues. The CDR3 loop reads CASSYSIRTENYGYTF. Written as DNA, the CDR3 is TGTGCCAGCAGTTACTCGATTAGGACGGAGAACTATGGCTACACCTTC.

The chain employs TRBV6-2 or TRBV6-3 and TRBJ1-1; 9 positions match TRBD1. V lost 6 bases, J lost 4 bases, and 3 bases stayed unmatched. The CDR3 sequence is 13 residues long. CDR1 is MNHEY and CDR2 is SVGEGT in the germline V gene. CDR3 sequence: CASRTQGATEAFF. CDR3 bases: TGTGCCAGCAGGACACAGGGGGCCACTGAAGCTTTCTTT.